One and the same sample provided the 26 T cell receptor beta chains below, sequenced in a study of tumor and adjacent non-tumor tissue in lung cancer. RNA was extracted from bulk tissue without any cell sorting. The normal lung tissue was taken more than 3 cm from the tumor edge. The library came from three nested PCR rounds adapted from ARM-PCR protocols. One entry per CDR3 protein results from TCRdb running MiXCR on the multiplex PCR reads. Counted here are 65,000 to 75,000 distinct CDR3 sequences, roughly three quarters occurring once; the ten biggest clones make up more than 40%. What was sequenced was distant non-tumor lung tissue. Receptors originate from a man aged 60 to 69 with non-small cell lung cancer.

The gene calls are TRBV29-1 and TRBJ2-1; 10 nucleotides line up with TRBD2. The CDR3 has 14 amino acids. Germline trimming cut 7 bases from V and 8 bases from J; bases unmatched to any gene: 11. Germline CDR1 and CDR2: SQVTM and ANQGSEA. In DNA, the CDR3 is TGCAGCGCCTCGAGCGGGAGGGCCGGGGATGAGCAGTTCTTC. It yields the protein CSASSGRAGDEQFF.

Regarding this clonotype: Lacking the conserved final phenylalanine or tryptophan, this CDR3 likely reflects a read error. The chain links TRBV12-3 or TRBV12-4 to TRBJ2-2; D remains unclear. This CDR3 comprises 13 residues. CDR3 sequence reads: CASAHPNIGELFS. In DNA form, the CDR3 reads TGTGCCAGCGCTCACCCGAACATCGGGGAGCTGTTTTCT.

The CDR3 sequence is CASTQDPGQSQHF. The CDR3 DNA sequence: TGTGCCAGCACCCAAGACCCCGGCCAGTCCCAGCATTTT. V gene TRBV28 combines with J gene TRBJ1-5; D not certain. V dropped 7 bases and J dropped 11 bases, with 18 bases sitting between them. Germline V gene lookup returns CDR1 MDHEN and CDR2 SYDVKM. CDR3 size: 13 residues. The entire variable domain, with the rest obtained from reference TRBV28 and TRBJ1-5, is as follows: DVKVTQSSRYLVKRTGEKVFLECVQDMDHENMFWYRQDPGLGLRLIYFSYDVKMKEKGDIPEGYSVSREKKERFSLILESASTNQTSMYLCASTQDPGQSQHFGDGTRLSIL.

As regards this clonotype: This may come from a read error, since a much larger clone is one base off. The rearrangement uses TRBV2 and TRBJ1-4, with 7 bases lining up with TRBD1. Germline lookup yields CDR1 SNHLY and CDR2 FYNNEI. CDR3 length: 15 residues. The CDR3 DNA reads TGTGTCAGCAGCCTACAGGGGAGGACTAATGAAAAACTGTTTTTT. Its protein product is CVSSLQGRTNEKLFF.

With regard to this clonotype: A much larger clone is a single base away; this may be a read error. The DNA for the CDR3 is TGCGCCAGCAGCTTGGTCCAGGGGGCGCCTGAAGCTTTATTT. Encoded protein: CASSLVQGAPEALF. The gene calls are TRBV5-1 and TRBJ1-1; 8 bases agree with TRBD1. The CDR3 has 14 amino acids. In germline, CDR1 is SGHRS, CDR2 YFSETQ.

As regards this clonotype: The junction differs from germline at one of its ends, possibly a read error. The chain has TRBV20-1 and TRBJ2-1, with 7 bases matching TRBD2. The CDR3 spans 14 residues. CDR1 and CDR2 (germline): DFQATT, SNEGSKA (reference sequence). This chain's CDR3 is CSVRDQRTSYEQLF. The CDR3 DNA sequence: TGCAGTGTTAGAGATCAACGGACTAGTTATGAGCAGCTCTTC.

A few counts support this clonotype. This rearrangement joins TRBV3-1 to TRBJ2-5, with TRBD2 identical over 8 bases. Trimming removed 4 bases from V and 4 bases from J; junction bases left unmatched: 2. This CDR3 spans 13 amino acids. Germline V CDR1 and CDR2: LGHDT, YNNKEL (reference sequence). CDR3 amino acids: CASSPGGAETQYF. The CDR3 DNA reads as TGTGCCAGCAGCCCCGGGGGGGCAGAGACCCAGTACTTC.

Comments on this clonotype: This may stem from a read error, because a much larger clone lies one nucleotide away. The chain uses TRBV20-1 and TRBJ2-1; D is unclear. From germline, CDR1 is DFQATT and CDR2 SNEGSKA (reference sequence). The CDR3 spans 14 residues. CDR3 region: CSAHRVATYNERFF. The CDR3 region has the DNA TGCAGTGCTCACCGGGTCGCCACCTACAATGAGCGGTTCTTC.

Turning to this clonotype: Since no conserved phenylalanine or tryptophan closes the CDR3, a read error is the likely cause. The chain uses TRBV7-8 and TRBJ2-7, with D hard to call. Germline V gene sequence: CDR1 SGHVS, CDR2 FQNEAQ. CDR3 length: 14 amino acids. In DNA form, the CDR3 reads TGTGTCAGCAGTTTAGCCTCAAACAGCTACGAGCAGTACTTA. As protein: CVSSLASNSYEQYL.

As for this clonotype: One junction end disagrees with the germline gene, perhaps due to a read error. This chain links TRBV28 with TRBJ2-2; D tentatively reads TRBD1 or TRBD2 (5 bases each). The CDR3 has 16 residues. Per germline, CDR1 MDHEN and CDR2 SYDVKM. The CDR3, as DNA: TGCGCCAGCGGCCTAGGACATGGGGCTTTCACCGGGGAGCTGTTTTTT. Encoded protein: CASGLGHGAFTGELFF.

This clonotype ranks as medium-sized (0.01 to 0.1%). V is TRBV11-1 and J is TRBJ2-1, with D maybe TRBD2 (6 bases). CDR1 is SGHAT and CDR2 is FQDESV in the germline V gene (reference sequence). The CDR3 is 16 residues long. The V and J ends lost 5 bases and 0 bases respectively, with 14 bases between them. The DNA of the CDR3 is TGTGCCAGCAGCCCCCGGGACTCCAGCTCCTACAATGAGCAGTTCTTC. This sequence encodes CASSPRDSSSYNEQFF.

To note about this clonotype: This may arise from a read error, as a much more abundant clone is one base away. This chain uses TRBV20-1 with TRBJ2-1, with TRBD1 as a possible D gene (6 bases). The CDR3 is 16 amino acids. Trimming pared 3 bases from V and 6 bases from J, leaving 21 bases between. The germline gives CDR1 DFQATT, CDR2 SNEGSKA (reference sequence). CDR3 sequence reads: CSASRIRGPQANEQFF. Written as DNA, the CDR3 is TGCAGTGCTAGTCGTATCAGGGGCCCCCAGGCCAATGAGCAGTTCTTC.

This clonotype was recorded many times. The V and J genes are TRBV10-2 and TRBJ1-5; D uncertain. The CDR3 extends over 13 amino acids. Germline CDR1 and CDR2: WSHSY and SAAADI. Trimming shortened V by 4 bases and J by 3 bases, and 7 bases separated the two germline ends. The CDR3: CASSVQINQPQHF. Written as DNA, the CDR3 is TGCGCCAGCAGTGTACAGATCAATCAGCCCCAGCATTTT.

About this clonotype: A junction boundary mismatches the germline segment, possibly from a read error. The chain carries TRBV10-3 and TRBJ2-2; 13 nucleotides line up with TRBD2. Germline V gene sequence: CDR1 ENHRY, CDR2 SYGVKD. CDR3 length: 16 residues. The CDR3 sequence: CDISERLAGGDGELFF. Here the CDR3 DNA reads TGTGACATCAGTGAACGACTAGCGGGAGGTGACGGGGAACTGTTTTTT.

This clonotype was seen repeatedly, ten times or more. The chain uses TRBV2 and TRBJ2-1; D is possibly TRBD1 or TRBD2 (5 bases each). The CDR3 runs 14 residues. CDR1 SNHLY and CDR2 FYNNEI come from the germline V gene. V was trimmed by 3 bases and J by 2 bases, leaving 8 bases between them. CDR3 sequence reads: CASSDQGPYNEQFF. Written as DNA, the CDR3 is TGTGCCAGCAGTGATCAGGGACCCTACAATGAGCAGTTCTTC.

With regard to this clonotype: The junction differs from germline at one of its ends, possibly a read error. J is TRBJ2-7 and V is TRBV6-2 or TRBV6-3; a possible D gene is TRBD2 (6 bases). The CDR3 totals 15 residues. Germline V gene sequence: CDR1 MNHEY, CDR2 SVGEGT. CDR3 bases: TGTACCAGCAGTTTGCTAGCGCCCAAGACCTACGAGCAGTACTTC. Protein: CTSSLLAPKTYEQYF.

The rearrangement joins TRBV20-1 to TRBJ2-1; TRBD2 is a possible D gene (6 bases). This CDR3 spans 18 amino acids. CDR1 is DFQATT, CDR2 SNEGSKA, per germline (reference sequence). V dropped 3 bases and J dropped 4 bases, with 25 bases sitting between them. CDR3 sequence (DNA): TGCAGTGCTAGCGTTCGCACGGGTAGCGGAGAAAATTACAATGAGCAGTTCTTC. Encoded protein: CSASVRTGSGENYNEQFF.

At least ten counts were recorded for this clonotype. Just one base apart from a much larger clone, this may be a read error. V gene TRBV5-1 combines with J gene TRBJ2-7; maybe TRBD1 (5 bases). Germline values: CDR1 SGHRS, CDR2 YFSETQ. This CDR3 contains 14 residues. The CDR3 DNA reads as TGCGCCAGCAGCTTGGAGCTAGGGGTAGACGAGCGGTACTTC. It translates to CASSLELGVDERYF.

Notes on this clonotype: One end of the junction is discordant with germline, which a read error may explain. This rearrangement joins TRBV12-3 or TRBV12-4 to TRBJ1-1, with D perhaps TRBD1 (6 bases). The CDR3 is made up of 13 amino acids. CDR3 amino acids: CAYSLQGRTEALF. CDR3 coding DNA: TGTGCCTACAGTTTACAGGGTCGGACTGAAGCTTTATTT.

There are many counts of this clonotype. CDR3 in DNA: TGTGCCAGCAGTGAAGGGGCTGGGGCCAACGTCCTGACTTTC. Protein sequence: CASSEGAGANVLTF. This sequence joins TRBV6-1 and TRBJ2-6; no definite D call. Germline lookup yields CDR1 MNHNS and CDR2 SASEGT. The CDR3 is 14 amino acids. Trimming shortened V by 1 base and J by 2 bases, and 3 bases separated the two germline ends.

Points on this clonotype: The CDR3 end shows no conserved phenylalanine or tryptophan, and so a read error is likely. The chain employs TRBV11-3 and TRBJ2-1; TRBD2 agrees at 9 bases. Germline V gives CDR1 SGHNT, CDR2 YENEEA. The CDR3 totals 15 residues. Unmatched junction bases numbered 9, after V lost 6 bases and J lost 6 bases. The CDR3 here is CASSREAGGGNEQFI. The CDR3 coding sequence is TGTGCCAGCAGTCGGGAAGCGGGAGGTGGCAATGAGCAGTTCATC.

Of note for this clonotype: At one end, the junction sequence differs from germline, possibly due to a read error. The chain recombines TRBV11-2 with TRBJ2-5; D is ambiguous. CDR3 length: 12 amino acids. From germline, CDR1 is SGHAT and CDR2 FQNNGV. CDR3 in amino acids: CAGSLGQETQYF. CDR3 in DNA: TGTGCCGGCAGCTTGGGTCAAGAGACCCAGTACTTC.

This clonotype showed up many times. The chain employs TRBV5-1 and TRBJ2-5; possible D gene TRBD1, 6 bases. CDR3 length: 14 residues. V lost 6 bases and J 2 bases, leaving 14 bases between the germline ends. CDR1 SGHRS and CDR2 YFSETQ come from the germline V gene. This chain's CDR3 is CASNQDGQQETQYF. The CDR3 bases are TGCGCCAGCAACCAAGATGGACAGCAAGAGACCCAGTACTTC. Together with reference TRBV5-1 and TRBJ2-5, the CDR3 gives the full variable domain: KAGVTQTPRYLIKTRGQQVTLSCSPISGHRSVSWYQQTPGQGLQFLFEYFSETQRNKGNFPGRFSGRQFSNSRSEMNVSTLELGDSALYLCASNQDGQQETQYFGPGTRLLVL.

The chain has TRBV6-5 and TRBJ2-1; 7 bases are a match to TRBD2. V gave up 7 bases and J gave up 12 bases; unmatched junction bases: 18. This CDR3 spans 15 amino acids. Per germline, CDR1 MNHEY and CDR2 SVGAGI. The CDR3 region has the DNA TGTGCCAGCAATTGCGCGAGCGGGATTCACTATGGGCAGTTCTTC. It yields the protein CASNCASGIHYGQFF.

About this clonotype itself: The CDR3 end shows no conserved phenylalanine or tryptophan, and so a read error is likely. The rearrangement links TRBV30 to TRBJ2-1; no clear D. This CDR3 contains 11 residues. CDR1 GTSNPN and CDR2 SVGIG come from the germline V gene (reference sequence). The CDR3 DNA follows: TGTACCTGGACCCAAAGTCATGAGCAGTTCATC. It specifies CTWTQSHEQFI.

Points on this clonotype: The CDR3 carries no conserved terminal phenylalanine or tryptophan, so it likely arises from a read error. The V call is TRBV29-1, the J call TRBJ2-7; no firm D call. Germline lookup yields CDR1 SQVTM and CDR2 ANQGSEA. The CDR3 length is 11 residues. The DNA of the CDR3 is TGCAGTGCCTTCGTCCCTATAGAGCAGTACCTC. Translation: CSAFVPIEQYL.